The TCR beta chain under discussion was sequenced for a study of blood T cell repertoires in COVID-19 (TCRdb year 2020). About the investigation overall: Collaborator samples came from the United States, Italy and Spain and covered acute and convalescent phases of COVID-19. Samples came from the ongoing ImmuneRACE study (first 160 participants) plus 1,254 subjects from 6 global collaborators. The sample metadata nearly always contained a de-identified subject ID, COVID-19 status, age in years and sex. A freely available public database, intended as a resource for researchers studying the immune response to SARS-CoV-2, is where the repertoires were released. The dataset comprised deeply sampled blood TCRbeta repertoires from subjects exposed to, actively infected with, or recovered from COVID-19. Where available, HLA class I and class II types were obtained from metadata supplied by the sample provider rather than from assay-based typing. The prospective study material was composed of cDNA or gDNA derived from T cells, B-cell-depleted T cells, or PBMCs.

TCRbeta CDR3 regions were amplified from genomic DNA by means of the immunoSEQ Assay, a bias-controlled multiplex PCR. Per the source publication's procedure: Nucleated cell counts per sample were estimated from amplification of reference gene primers within the assay. To quantify the absolute abundance of each unique TCRbeta CDR3 rearrangement, sequence reads were collapsed and filtered. Productive Simpson clonality was computed per sample as the square root of Simpson's diversity index over productive rearrangements. The table was pulled from immuneACCESS by TCRdb, which kept in-frame rearrangements only. Such tables lose some clones; where checked, under half of the loss comes from unresolved V genes, and the rest has no known cause. V and J calls and clone size are copied from that table; D and trimming were computed from the DNA. The sample has approximately 44,000 clones on record, approximately 90% of them singletons. The top ten clonotypes cover roughly 7.6% of the sample.

Overall results and qualifications from the work: The amount of clinical and demographic metadata varied by source and participant and was provided uncurated.

Collaborating institutions collected whole blood in K2EDTA tubes following their own protocols. For TCRbeta analysis, collaborator samples were shipped as frozen whole blood, as isolated PBMCs, or as DNA extracted from either sample type. The trim is 7 bases for V and 6 bases for J, with a gap of 19 bases between the germline ends. From cysteine to phenylalanine, the CDR3 is 14 amino acids long. The read is trimmed to its CDR3 DNA, 42 bases read in frame from base 1. CDR1 and CDR2, per the germline V gene, are LGHNA and YSLEER. On this clone itself: Which antigen it targets is not known. No base qualities exist here, and no much larger clone lies one base off it.

The rearranged chain carries TRBV4-3 and TRBJ2-7; TRBD1 could be the D gene, as 6 bases match. The source material was peripheral blood. This clonotype was obtained from a man in his fifties or sixties with active COVID-19. The bases are TGCGCCAGCACCAAAACCAGGGGTTTTGGCGAGCAGTACTTC. It translates to CASTKTRGFGEQYF.